The rows below give T cell receptor beta chains drawn from one sample of a study of neoadjuvant anti-PD-1 for oral cavity cancer. Sequencing used immunoSEQ multiplex PCR; TCRdb keeps in-frame clones, though not all of them. The data show 5,500 to 8,500 clones, less than 85% seen once. Sequenced material: PBMCs, taken before nivolumab (anti-PD-1) treatment. The receptors come from a person between 40 and 80 years old with oral cavity squamous cell carcinoma. The CDR3 runs from the conserved cysteine through the conserved F or W. Fields, in order: J gene, V gene, clone size, D gene, CDR3 protein, CDR3 DNA. The D gene is left open where the match is weak. Size is omitted from some rows. Given values are once, few, many or a class for expanded clones.

J gene: TRBJ2-3
V gene: TRBV28
clone size: -
D gene: -
CDR3 protein: CASNNRGGADTQYF
CDR3 DNA: TGTGCCAGCAACAACCGGGGTGGGGCAGATACGCAGTATTTT

J gene: TRBJ2-5
V gene: TRBV9
clone size: -
D gene: TRBD1
CDR3 protein: CASSQTGGGETQYF
CDR3 DNA: TGTGCCAGCAGCCAAACAGGGGGCGGGGAGACCCAGTACTTC

J gene: TRBJ2-7
V gene: TRBV5-1
clone size: -
D gene: TRBD1
CDR3 protein: CASSSGGREQYF
CDR3 DNA: TGCGCCAGCTCCTCAGGGGGAAGGGAGCAGTACTTC

J gene: TRBJ2-5
V gene: TRBV6-5
clone size: once
D gene: -
CDR3 protein: CASSYSGETQYF
CDR3 DNA: TGTGCCAGCAGTTACTCCGGAGAGACCCAGTACTTC

J gene: TRBJ1-6
V gene: TRBV30
clone size: -
D gene: TRBD1
CDR3 protein: CAWRGDRGLSSPLHF
CDR3 DNA: TGTGCCTGGAGGGGGGACAGGGGGCTCAGTTCACCCCTCCACTTT

J gene: TRBJ2-7
V gene: TRBV5-1
clone size: -
D gene: TRBD1
CDR3 protein: CASSFTGTGETYEQYF
CDR3 DNA: TGCGCCAGCAGCTTCACCGGGACAGGGGAGACCTACGAGCAGTACTTC

J gene: TRBJ2-3
V gene: TRBV7-6
clone size: -
D gene: -
CDR3 protein: CASSPRGASPDTQYF
CDR3 DNA: TGTGCCAGCAGCCCCCGGGGGGCCAGCCCAGATACGCAGTATTTT

J gene: TRBJ2-3
V gene: TRBV4-1
clone size: -
D gene: TRBD2
CDR3 protein: CASSQGIAGGGDTQYF
CDR3 DNA: TGCGCCAGCAGCCAAGGAATAGCGGGGGGGGGAGATACGCAGTATTTT

J gene: TRBJ2-7
V gene: TRBV19
clone size: -
D gene: -
CDR3 protein: CASSPDGPYEQYF
CDR3 DNA: TGTGCCAGTAGCCCCGACGGCCCCTACGAGCAGTACTTC

J gene: TRBJ2-2
V gene: TRBV5-1
clone size: -
D gene: -
CDR3 protein: CASSLLQGSVVYPGELFF
CDR3 DNA: TGCGCCAGCAGCTTGCTACAGGGCAGTGTTGTTTATCCCGGGGAGCTGTTTTTT

J gene: TRBJ2-7
V gene: TRBV20-1
clone size: few
D gene: -
CDR3 protein: CSATRLEEQYF
CDR3 DNA: TGCAGTGCTACGCGCCTTGAGGAGCAGTACTTC

J gene: TRBJ2-7
V gene: TRBV6-1
clone size: large
D gene: TRBD1
CDR3 protein: CASSEVETGGYEQYF
CDR3 DNA: TGTGCCAGCAGTGAAGTCGAGACAGGGGGGTACGAGCAGTACTTC

J gene: TRBJ1-1
V gene: TRBV10-2
clone size: few
D gene: -
CDR3 protein: CASSGGRWTEAFF
CDR3 DNA: TGCGCCAGCAGTGGAGGGAGATGGACTGAAGCTTTCTTT

J gene: TRBJ1-3
V gene: TRBV4-2
clone size: few
D gene: -
CDR3 protein: CASSPRDKEFSGNTIYF
CDR3 DNA: TGTGCCAGCAGCCCCCGGGACAAGGAATTCTCTGGAAACACCATATATTTT

J gene: TRBJ1-4
V gene: TRBV7-9
clone size: -
D gene: TRBD1
CDR3 protein: CASTTGTGAATNEKLFF
CDR3 DNA: TGTGCCAGCACCACCGGGACAGGCGCTGCAACTAATGAAAAACTGTTTTTT

J gene: TRBJ1-2
V gene: TRBV5-1
clone size: -
D gene: TRBD1
CDR3 protein: CASSLGSGQGVAYGYTF
CDR3 DNA: TGCGCCAGCAGCTTGGGATCGGGACAGGGCGTCGCCTATGGCTACACCTTC

J gene: TRBJ1-1
V gene: TRBV30
clone size: -
D gene: TRBD1
CDR3 protein: CAWKTRDSQQNTEAFF
CDR3 DNA: TGTGCCTGGAAGACAAGGGACAGCCAGCAGAACACTGAAGCTTTCTTT

J gene: TRBJ1-2
V gene: TRBV7-2
clone size: -
D gene: -
CDR3 protein: CASSLMFTEGYTF
CDR3 DNA: TGTGCCAGCAGCTTAATGTTCACGGAAGGCTACACCTTC

J gene: TRBJ2-7
V gene: TRBV28
clone size: -
D gene: -
CDR3 protein: CATRPSGRSGYEQYF
CDR3 DNA: TGTGCCACCCGGCCGAGTGGTCGTTCGGGGTACGAGCAGTACTTC

J gene: TRBJ1-6
V gene: TRBV5-1
clone size: -
D gene: TRBD1
CDR3 protein: CASQGEGNSPLHF
CDR3 DNA: TGCGCCAGCCAGGGGGAGGGAAACTCACCCCTCCACTTT

J gene: TRBJ1-2
V gene: TRBV5-1
clone size: few
D gene: TRBD1
CDR3 protein: CASSRTLTGDYGYTF
CDR3 DNA: TGCGCCAGCAGCCGAACCTTGACAGGGGACTATGGCTACACCTTC

J gene: TRBJ2-4
V gene: TRBV25-1
clone size: -
D gene: -
CDR3 protein: CASSPFRVRVRVENIQYF
CDR3 DNA: TGTGCCAGCAGTCCCTTCCGGGTAAGGGTGCGGGTCGAAAACATTCAGTACTTC

J gene: TRBJ2-7
V gene: TRBV11-2
clone size: once
D gene: TRBD1
CDR3 protein: CASSFFLSGTEISYEQYF
CDR3 DNA: TGTGCCAGCAGCTTTTTCCTAAGTGGGACAGAGATTTCCTACGAGCAGTACTTC

J gene: TRBJ2-7
V gene: TRBV5-1
clone size: -
D gene: TRBD1
CDR3 protein: CASHEGTGLNEQYF
CDR3 DNA: TGCGCCAGCCACGAAGGGACAGGGTTGAACGAGCAGTACTTC

J gene: TRBJ1-6
V gene: TRBV5-1
clone size: -
D gene: -
CDR3 protein: CASSPGRAENSPLHF
CDR3 DNA: TGCGCCAGCAGCCCTGGGAGGGCGGAAAATTCACCCCTCCACTTT

J gene: TRBJ1-3
V gene: TRBV30
clone size: -
D gene: -
CDR3 protein: CAWSVRGGNTIYF
CDR3 DNA: TGTGCCTGGAGTGTTCGAGGAGGAAACACCATATATTTT

J gene: TRBJ2-2
V gene: TRBV7-8
clone size: -
D gene: -
CDR3 protein: CASSLGPSGTGELFF
CDR3 DNA: TGTGCCAGCAGCTTAGGCCCCTCCGGCACCGGGGAGCTGTTTTTT